Given below is one T cell receptor (beta chain) in context. The repertoire was sequenced with immunoSEQ multiplex PCR; TCRdb's copy has only in-frame clones and lacks some. The repertoire consists of roughly 110,000 clones, with under 95% occurring once and the leading ten covering more than 1.4%. This entry belongs to a study of T cells after somatic rescue of genetic block. The CDR3 contains 15 residues. The V gene's germline CDR1 is SGHRS and CDR2 YFSETQ. V lost 4 bases to trimming and J lost 4 bases, with 14 bases between them. This chain uses TRBV5-1 with TRBJ2-2, with D possibly being TRBD2 (7 bases). What was sequenced was peripheral blood mononuclear cells (PBMCs). The origin of this receptor is a woman under 30. The CDR3 region has the DNA TGCGCCAGCAGCCCCGTCGGGGGGCTCACCGGGGAGCTGTTTTTT. Amino acid sequence: CASSPVGGLTGELFF.